Presented here are 8 T cell receptor beta chains from one specimen sequenced in a study of cytomegalovirus exposure and HLA in healthy donors. The PCR ran on 60 Vbeta and 13 Jbeta primers. Assay: immunoSEQ multiplex PCR; the TCRdb copy retains only in-frame clones and omits some. This sample has more than 200,000 clones, with almost 70% found just once. Sequenced: PBMCs. These receptors were obtained from a man in his forties in good health and CMV-seropositive.

This clone is a singleton in its sample. The V gene is TRBV4-1, the J gene TRBJ2-7; 12 bases align to TRBD2. CDR1 and CDR2 from the germline V gene are MGHRA and YSYEKL. J lost 0 bases, V lost 1 base, and 4 bases had no gene match. The CDR3 consists of 17 residues. The CDR3 here is CASSQVGLAGTSYEQYF. Written as DNA, the CDR3 is TGCGCCAGCAGCCAAGTCGGACTAGCGGGGACCTCCTACGAGCAGTACTTC.

The chain employs TRBV29-1 and TRBJ1-2; D is ambiguous. V shed 5 bases and J shed 2 bases, with 6 bases lying between them. The germline CDR1 and CDR2 sequences are SQVTM and ANQGSEA. The CDR3 consists of 11 residues. The CDR3 sequence is CSVPLNYGYTF. DNA of the CDR3: TGCAGCGTTCCTCTCAACTATGGCTACACCTTC.

The J gene is TRBJ2-1, the V gene TRBV6-6; a weak D match, TRBD1 (6 bases). Trimming stripped 2 bases from V and 3 bases from J, with 11 bases between. Germline V gene sequence: CDR1 MNHNY, CDR2 SVGAGI (reference sequence). CDR3 length: 15 residues. CDR3 in DNA: TGTGCCAGCAGTTACCCCGGGGACAACTACAATGAGCAGTTCTTC. The encoded protein is CASSYPGDNYNEQFF.

This chain uses TRBV9 with TRBJ2-3, with a tentative D call TRBD1 (5 bases). The V gene's germline CDR1 is SGDLS and CDR2 YYNGEE. The germline V and J ends were trimmed by 3 bases and 2 bases, with 10 bases remaining between them. The CDR3 extends over 14 amino acids. The CDR3 nucleotides read TGTGCCAGCAGCGCCGACAGATACACAGATACGCAGTATTTT. Its translation: CASSADRYTDTQYF.

This clone has only a few counts. The chain joins TRBV6-5 to TRBJ2-2; D not certain. V was cut by 1 base and J by 5 bases, with 8 bases left in between. The CDR3 runs to 14 residues. Germline CDR1 reads MNHEY; CDR2 reads SVGAGI. For the CDR3, the DNA is TGTGCCAGCAGTTACTACATCCTGACCGGGGAGCTGTTTTTT. This gives the protein CASSYYILTGELFF.

This clone was detected once. The rearrangement joins TRBV6-6 to TRBJ2-3; 8 bases line up with TRBD2. Germline assignment: CDR1 MNHNY and CDR2 SVGAGI (reference sequence). This CDR3 spans 15 amino acids. Trimming took 5 bases from V and 1 from J; bases not matched to a gene: 5. The CDR3 region is CASSDRAGGTDTQYF. The DNA of the CDR3 is TGTGCCAGCAGTGACCGAGCGGGGGGCACAGATACGCAGTATTTT.

In its sample, this clone was seen once. This chain joins TRBV19 and TRBJ1-1, with D unresolved. The CDR3 has 13 amino acids. The germline V gene has CDR1 LNHDA and CDR2 SQIVND (reference sequence). V gave up 0 bases and J gave up 8 bases, with 10 bases separating them. CDR3 coding DNA: TGTGCCAGTAGTATAGACTACAGTGACGAAGCTTTCTTT. This gives the protein CASSIDYSDEAFF.

The V call is TRBV7-2, the J call TRBJ2-5, with TRBD2 matching 7 bases. The J call may not be correct, given that the DNA end is closer to TRBJ2-7. CDR3 length: 15 amino acids. CDR1 and CDR2 from the germline V gene are SGHTA and FQGNSA. The CDR3 spells CASSLRSGGTYEQYF. The CDR3 nucleotides read TGTGCCAGCAGCTTAAGGTCGGGGGGAACCTACGAGCAGTACTTC.